This T cell receptor (beta chain) appears in the sequencing data of a study of cytomegalovirus exposure and HLA in healthy donors. Clones were read by immunoSEQ multiplex PCR, and TCRdb kept only the in-frame ones, dropping some. The sample gives under 250,000 clones, around nine tenths of which show up once; 1% to 1.2% is in the top ten. The CDR3 contains 14 residues. The V gene lost 1 base and the J gene lost 0 bases, with 7 bases spanning the gap. Germline lookup yields CDR1 SGHRS and CDR2 YFSETQ. Sequencing used PBMCs. The chain is built from TRBV5-1 and TRBJ1-1; D not resolved. The sequence was obtained from a woman in her late teens or twenties in good health and CMV-seronegative. For the CDR3, the DNA is TGCGCCAGCAGCTTGACAGTTATGAACACTGAAGCTTTCTTT. As protein: CASSLTVMNTEAFF.